The clone carrying this T cell receptor beta chain was observed at least ten times. The target antigen is unknown. Arm-PCR of CDR3 regions with iRepertoire HTBI primers generated TCR beta libraries. TCRdb recomputed calls from the multiplex PCR reads with MiXCR, one row per CDR3 protein. The table shows 430,000 or so distinct CDR3 sequences, with around 20% occurring only once. The sample is drawn from a study of regulatory T cells in long-lasting Graves disease. Study context: The criterion for persistent Graves' disease was over 5 years of antithyroid drugs with positive TSH receptor antibodies. Points from the study as a whole: Whereas new patients shared about a thousand public clonotypes, persistent patients shared more, at about 2,700.

The time point is: persistent/refractory GD, antithyroid drugs over 5 years with positive TRAb. From RNA extracted from PBMCs, the TCR library was made. CDR3 length: 13 residues. Germline V CDR1 and CDR2: DFQATT, SNEGSKA (reference sequence). V lost 4 bases to trimming and J lost 0 bases, with 9 bases between them. The chain joins TRBV20-1 to TRBJ2-5; the D gene is possibly TRBD1 (6 bases). The TCR comes from a female donor with Graves disease. The material was peripheral blood mononuclear cells (PBMCs), obtained when the disease was refractory, from a patient treated with antithyroid drugs. CDR3 nucleotides: TGCAGTGCTACCGGACAGTACCAAGAGACCCAGTACTTC. This codes for CSATGQYQETQYF.